The T cell receptor beta chain under discussion was sequenced for a study of T cell responses to AZD1222 COVID-19 vaccine. Only in-frame clones appear in the TCRdb table, and some are missing; sequencing was by immunoSEQ multiplex PCR. This sample has over 75,000 clones; 75% to 90% occur once, and the top ten carry roughly 2.7%. Of note for this clone: What it binds is not known.

The CDR3 extends over 12 amino acids. The ends were cut back, 4 bases at V and 7 bases at J, with 10 bases in the middle. Study conclusions and caveats: There were repertoire samples only from the period after the peak T cell response. Baseline seropositives among AZD1222 recipients totaled only 5 to 7.

The sample consisted of peripheral blood, taken 28 days after the second AZD1222 dose. The TCR was taken from an adult who received the AZD1222 COVID-19 vaccine. The chain uses TRBV12-3 or TRBV12-4 and TRBJ1-2; D ambiguous. The CDR3 DNA is TGTGCCAGCAGTTACGGGCCCTTTGGCTACACCTTC. This encodes CASSYGPFGYTF.